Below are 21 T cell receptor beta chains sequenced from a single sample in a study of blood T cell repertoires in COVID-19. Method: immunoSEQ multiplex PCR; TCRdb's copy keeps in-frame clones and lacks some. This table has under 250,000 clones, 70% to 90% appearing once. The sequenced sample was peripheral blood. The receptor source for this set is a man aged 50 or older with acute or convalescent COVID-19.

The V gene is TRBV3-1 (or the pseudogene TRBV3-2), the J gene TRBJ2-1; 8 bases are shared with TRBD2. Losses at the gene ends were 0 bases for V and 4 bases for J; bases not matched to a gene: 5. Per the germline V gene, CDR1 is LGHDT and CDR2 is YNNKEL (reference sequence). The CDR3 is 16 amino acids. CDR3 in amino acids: CASSQDHVAGYNEQFF. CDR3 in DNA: TGTGCCAGCAGCCAAGATCATGTAGCGGGGTACAATGAGCAGTTCTTC.

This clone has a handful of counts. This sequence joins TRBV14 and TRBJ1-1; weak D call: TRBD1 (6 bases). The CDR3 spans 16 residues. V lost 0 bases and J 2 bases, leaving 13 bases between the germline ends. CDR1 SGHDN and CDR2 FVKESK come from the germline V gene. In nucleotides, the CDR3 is TGTGCCAGCAGCCAAGATGGAGCGGGGGCTAACACTGAAGCTTTCTTT. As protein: CASSQDGAGANTEAFF.

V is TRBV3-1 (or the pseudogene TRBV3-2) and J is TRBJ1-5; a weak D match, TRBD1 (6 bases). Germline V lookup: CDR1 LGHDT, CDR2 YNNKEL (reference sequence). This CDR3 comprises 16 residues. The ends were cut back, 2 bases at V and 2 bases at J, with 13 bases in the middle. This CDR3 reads CASSQMPGVGNQPQHF. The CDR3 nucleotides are TGTGCCAGCAGCCAAATGCCAGGGGTAGGCAATCAGCCCCAGCATTTT.

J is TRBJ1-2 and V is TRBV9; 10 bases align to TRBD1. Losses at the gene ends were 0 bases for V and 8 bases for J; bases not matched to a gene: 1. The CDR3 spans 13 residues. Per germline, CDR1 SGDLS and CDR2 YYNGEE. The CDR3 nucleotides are TGTGCCAGCAGCGTAGGACAGGGGGCAGGCTACACCTTC. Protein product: CASSVGQGAGYTF.

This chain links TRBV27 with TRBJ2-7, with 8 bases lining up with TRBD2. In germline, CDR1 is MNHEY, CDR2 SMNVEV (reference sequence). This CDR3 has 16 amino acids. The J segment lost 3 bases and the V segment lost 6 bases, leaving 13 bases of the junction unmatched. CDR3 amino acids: CASRPGGARTFYEQYF. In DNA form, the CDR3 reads TGTGCCAGCAGGCCGGGAGGGGCCAGGACCTTCTACGAGCAGTACTTC.

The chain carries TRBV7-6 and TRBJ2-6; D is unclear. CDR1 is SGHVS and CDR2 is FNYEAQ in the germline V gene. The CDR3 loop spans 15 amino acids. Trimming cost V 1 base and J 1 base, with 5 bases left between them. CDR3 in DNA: TGTGCCAGCAGCTTAGTCCCGTCTGGGGCCAACGTCCTGACTTTC. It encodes CASSLVPSGANVLTF.

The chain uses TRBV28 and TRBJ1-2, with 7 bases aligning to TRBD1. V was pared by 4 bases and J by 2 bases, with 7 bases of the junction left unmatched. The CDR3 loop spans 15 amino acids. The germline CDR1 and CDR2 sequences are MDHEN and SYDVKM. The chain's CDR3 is CASSSPGTVNYGYTF. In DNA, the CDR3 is TGTGCCAGCAGTTCCCCCGGGACAGTAAACTATGGCTACACCTTC.

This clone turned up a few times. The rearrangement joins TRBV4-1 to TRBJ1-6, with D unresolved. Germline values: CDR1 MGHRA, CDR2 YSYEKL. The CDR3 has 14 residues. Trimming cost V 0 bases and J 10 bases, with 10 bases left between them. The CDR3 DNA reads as TGCGCCAGCAGCCAAGACGGGAGTGGATCACCCCTCCACTTT. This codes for CASSQDGSGSPLHF.

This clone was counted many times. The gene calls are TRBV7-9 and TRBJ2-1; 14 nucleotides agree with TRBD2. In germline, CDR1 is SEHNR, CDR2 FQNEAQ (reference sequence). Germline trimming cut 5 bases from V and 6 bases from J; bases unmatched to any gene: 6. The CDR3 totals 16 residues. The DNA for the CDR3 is TGTGCCAGCAGCCCCCGACTAGCGGGGGGGCCCAATGAGCAGTTCTTC. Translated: CASSPRLAGGPNEQFF.

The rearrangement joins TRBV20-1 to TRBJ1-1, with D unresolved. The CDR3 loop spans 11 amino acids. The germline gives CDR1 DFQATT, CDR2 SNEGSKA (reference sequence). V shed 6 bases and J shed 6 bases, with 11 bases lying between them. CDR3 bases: TGCAGTGCAAGTTCACGGGCTGAAGCTTTCTTT. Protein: CSASSRAEAFF.

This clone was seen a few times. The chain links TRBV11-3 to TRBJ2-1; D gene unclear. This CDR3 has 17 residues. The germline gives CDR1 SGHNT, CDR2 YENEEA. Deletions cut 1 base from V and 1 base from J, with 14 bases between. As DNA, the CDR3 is TGTGCCAGCAGCTTAGCCTACTCGGCGGTTTCCTACAATGAGCAGTTCTTC. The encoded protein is CASSLAYSAVSYNEQFF.

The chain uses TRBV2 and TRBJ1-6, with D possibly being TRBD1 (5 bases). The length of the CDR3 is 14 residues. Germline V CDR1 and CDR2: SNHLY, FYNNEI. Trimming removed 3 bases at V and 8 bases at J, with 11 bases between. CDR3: CASSEEEGYSPLHF. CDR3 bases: TGTGCCAGCAGTGAGGAGGAGGGGTATTCACCCCTCCACTTT. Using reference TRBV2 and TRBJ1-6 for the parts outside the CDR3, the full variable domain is EPEVTQTPSHQVTQMGQEVILRCVPISNHLYFYWYRQILGQKVEFLVSFYNNEISEKSEIFDDQFSVERPDGSNFTLKIRSTKLEDSAMYFCASSEEEGYSPLHFGNGTRLTVT.

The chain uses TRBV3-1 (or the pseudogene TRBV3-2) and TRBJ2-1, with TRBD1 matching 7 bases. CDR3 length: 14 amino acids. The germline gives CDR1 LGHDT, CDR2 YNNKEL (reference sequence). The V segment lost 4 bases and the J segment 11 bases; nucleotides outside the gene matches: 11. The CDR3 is CASSPFTGEGQQFF. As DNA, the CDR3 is TGTGCCAGCAGCCCTTTTACAGGGGAAGGGCAGCAGTTCTTC.

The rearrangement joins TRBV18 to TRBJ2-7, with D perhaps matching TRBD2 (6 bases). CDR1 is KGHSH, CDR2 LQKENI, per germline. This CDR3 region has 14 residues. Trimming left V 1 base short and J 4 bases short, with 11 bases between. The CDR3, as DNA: TGTGCCAGCTCACCACAGGGGACTTCGTACGAGCAGTACTTC. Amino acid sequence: CASSPQGTSYEQYF.

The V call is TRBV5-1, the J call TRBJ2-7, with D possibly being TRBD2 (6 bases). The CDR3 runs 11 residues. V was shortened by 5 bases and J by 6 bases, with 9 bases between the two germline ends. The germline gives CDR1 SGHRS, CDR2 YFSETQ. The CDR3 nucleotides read TGCGCCAGCAGTTACGGGGGCGAGCAGTACTTC. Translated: CASSYGGEQYF. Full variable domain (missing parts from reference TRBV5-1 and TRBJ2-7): KAGVTQTPRYLIKTRGQQVTLSCSPISGHRSVSWYQQTPGQGLQFLFEYFSETQRNKGNFPGRFSGRQFSNSRSEMNVSTLELGDSALYLCASSYGGEQYFGPGTRLTVT.

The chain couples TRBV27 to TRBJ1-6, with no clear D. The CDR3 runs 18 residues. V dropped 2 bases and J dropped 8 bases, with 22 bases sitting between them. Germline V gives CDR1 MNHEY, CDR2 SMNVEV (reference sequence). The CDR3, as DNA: TGTGCCAGCAGTTTAAAATATCCGGTGGAGAGGAGCCATTCACCCCTCCACTTT. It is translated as CASSLKYPVERSHSPLHF.

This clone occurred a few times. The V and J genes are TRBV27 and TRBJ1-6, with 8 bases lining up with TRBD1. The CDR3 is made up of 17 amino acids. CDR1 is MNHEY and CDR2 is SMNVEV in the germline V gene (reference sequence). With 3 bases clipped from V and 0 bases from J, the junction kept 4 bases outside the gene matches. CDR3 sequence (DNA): TGTGCCAGCAGTTTTAGGGACAGGAGCTCCTATAATTCACCCCTCCACTTT. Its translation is CASSFRDRSSYNSPLHF.

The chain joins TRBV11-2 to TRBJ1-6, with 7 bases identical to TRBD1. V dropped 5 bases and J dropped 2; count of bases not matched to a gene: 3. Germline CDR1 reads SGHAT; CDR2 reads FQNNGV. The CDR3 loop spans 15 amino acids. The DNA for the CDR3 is TGTGCCAGCAGCCAACAGGGGACCTATAATTCACCCCTCCACTTT. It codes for CASSQQGTYNSPLHF.

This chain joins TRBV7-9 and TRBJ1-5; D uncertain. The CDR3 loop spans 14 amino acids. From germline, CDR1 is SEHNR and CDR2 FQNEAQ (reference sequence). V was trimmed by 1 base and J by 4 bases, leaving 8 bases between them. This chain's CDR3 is CASSLVDSNQPQHF. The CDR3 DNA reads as TGTGCCAGCAGCTTAGTGGACTCGAATCAGCCCCAGCATTTT.

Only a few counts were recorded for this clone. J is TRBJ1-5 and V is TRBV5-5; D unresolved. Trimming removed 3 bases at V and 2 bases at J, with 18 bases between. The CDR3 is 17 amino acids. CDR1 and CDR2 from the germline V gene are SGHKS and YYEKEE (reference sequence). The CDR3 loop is CASSSRDTPRGNQPQHF. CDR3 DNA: TGTGCCAGCAGCTCCCGGGATACTCCACGAGGCAATCAGCCCCAGCATTTT.

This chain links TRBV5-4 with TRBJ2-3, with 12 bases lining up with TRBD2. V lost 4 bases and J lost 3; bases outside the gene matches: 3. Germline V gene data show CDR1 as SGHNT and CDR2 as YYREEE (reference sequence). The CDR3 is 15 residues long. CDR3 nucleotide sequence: TGTGCCAGCAGCAAAGGACTAGCGGGGACAGATACGCAGTATTTT. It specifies CASSKGLAGTDTQYF.